The source of this T cell receptor (beta chain) is a study of cytomegalovirus exposure and HLA in healthy donors. 13 Jbeta primers and 60 Vbeta primers were used for the PCR. In the authors' workflow: The count from a later analysis was some 83 million unique TCR beta chains, some 9.9 million of them shared. Assay: immunoSEQ multiplex PCR; the TCRdb copy retains only in-frame clones and omits some. D and trimming come from the DNA, and the V and J calls and clone size come from that table. This sample has roughly 130,000 clones, with around 81% found just once. Study-wide results and limits: Earlier analysis yielded a pattern in which most TCR beta V segments were productive about 87% or about 30% of the time. The authors excluded some V segments, including TRBV6-2 and TRBV6-3, as indistinguishable. A later analysis linked a missense DCLRE1C variant to TCR beta V- and J-gene trimming.

With respect to this clone: As yet, its antigen is unknown. A read error may produce the germline difference seen at one junction end.

The CDR3 is 15 amino acids. The germline V gene has CDR1 ENHRY and CDR2 SYGVKD. What was sequenced was PBMCs. The V and J genes are TRBV10-3 and TRBJ1-1, with D hard to call. This TCR came from a man younger than 35 in good health and CMV-seronegative. CDR3 in DNA: TGTGCCGTCAGTGAGTCGGGGAGCGGAGCGCCTGAAGCTTTCTTT. Its protein is CAVSESGSGAPEAFF.